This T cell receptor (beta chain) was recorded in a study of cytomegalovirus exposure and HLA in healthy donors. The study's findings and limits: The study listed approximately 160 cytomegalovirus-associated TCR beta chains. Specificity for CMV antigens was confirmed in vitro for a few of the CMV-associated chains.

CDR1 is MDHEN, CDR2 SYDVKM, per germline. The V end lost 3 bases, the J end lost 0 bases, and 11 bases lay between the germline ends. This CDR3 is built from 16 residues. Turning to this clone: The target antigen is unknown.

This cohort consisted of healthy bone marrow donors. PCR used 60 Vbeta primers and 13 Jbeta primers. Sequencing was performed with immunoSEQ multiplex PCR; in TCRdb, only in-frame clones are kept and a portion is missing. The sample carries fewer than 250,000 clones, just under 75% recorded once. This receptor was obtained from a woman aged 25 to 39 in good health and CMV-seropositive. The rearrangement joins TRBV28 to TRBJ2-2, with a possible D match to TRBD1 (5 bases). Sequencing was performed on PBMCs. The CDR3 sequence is CASSFWPGTNTGELFF. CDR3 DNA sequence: TGTGCCAGCAGTTTCTGGCCAGGGACGAACACCGGGGAGCTGTTTTTT.